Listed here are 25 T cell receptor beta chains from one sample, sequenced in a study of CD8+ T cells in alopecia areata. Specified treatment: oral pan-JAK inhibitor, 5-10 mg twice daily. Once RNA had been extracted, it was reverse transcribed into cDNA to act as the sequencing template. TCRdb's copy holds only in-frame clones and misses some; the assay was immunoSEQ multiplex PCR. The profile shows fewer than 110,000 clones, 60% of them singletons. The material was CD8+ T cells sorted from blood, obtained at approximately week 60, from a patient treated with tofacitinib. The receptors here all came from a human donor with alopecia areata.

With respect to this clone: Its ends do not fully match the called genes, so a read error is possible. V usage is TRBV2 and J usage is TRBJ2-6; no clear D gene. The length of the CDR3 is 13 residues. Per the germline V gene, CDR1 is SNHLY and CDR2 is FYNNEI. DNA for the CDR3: TGTGCCAGCAGGGGTTCTGAGGCCAACGTCCTGACTTTC. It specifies CASRGSEANVLTF.

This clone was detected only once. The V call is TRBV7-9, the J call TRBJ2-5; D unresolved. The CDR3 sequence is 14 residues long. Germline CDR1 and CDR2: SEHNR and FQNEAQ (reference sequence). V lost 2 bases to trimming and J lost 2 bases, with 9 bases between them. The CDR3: CASSLLEIQETQYF. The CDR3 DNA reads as TGTGCCAGCAGCTTATTGGAGATACAAGAGACCCAGTACTTC.

CDR3 loop: CASSGQIPSYEQYF. In DNA, the CDR3 is TGTGCCAGCAGTGGACAGATCCCTTCCTACGAGCAGTACTTC. This rearrangement joins TRBV13 to TRBJ2-7; maybe TRBD1 (6 bases). This CDR3 is 14 amino acids long. Between the trimmed V and J ends, which lost 6 bases and 1 base, there was a span of 13 bases. Germline V gives CDR1 PRHDT, CDR2 FYEKMQ (reference sequence).

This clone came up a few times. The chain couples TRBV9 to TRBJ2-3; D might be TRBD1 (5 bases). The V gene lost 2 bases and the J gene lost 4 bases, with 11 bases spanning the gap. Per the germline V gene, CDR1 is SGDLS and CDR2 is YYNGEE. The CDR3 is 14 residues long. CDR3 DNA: TGTGCCAGCAGCGTCGGGCAGGGCCCAGATACGCAGTATTTT. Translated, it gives CASSVGQGPDTQYF.

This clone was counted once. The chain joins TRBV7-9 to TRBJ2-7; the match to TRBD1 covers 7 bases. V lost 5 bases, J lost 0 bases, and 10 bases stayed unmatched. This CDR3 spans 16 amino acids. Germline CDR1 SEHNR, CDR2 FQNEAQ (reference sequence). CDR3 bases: TGTGCCAGCAGCAGCGACAGGGAACACCGCTCCTACGAGCAGTACTTC. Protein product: CASSSDREHRSYEQYF.

The CDR3 bases are TGTGCCAGTAGTATACTTACTACTGGAGCCTACGAGCAGTACTTC. Encoded protein: CASSILTTGAYEQYF. J is TRBJ2-7 and V is TRBV19, with D unclear. The germline V gene encodes CDR1 LNHDA and CDR2 SQIVND (reference sequence). This CDR3 comprises 15 residues. The V end lost 2 bases, the J end lost 2 bases, and 13 bases lay between the germline ends.

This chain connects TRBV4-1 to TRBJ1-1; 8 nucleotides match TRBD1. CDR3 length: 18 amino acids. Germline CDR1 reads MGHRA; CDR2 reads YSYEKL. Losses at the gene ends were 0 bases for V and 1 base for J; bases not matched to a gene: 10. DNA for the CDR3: TGCGCCAGCAGCCAAGATTCGGCAGGGGGCGCCGGGAACACTGAAGCTTTCTTT. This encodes CASSQDSAGGAGNTEAFF.

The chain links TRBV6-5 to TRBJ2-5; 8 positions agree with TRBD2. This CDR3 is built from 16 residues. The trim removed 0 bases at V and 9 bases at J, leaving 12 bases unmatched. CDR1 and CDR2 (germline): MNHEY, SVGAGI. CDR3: CASSYSIGRGGPPQYF. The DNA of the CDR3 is TGTGCCAGCAGTTACTCGATAGGACGCGGGGGGCCGCCCCAGTACTTC.

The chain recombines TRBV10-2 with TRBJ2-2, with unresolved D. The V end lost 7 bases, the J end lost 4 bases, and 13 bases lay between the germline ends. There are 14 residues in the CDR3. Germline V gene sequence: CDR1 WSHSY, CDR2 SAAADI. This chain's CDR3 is CASNNQEFTGELFF. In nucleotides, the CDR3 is TGCGCCAGCAATAACCAGGAATTCACCGGGGAGCTGTTTTTT.

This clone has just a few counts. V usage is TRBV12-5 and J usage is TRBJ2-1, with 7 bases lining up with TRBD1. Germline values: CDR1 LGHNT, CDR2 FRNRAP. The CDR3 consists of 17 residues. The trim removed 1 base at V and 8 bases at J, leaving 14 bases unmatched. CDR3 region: CASGLARQGQSIDEQFF. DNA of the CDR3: TGTGCTAGTGGTTTGGCCAGACAGGGACAGTCTATTGATGAGCAGTTCTTC.

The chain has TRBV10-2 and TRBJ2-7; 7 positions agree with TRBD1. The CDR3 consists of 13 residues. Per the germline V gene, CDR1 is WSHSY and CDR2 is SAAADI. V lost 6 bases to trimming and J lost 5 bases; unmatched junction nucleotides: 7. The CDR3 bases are TGCGCCAGCAGGCTGACAGGGATGGACGAGCAGTACTTC. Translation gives CASRLTGMDEQYF.

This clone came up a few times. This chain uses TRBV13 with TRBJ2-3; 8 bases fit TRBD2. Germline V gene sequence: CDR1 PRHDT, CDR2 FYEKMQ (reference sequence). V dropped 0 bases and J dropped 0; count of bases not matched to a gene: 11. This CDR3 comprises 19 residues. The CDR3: CASSLGLRAGAFSTDTQYF. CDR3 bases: TGTGCCAGCAGCTTAGGCCTAAGAGCGGGGGCCTTCAGCACAGATACGCAGTATTTT. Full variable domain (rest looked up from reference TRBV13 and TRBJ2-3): AAGVIQSPRHLIKEKRETATLKCYPIPRHDTVYWYQQGPGQDPQFLISFYEKMQSDKGSIPDRFSAQQFSDYHSELNMSSLELGDSALYFCASSLGLRAGAFSTDTQYFGPGTRLTVL.

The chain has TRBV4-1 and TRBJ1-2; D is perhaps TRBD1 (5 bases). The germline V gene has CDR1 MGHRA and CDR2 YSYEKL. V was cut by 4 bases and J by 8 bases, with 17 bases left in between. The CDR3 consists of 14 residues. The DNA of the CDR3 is TGCGCCAGCAGCCCTGTCGGGCAGGGTCGCGGCTACACCTTC. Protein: CASSPVGQGRGYTF.

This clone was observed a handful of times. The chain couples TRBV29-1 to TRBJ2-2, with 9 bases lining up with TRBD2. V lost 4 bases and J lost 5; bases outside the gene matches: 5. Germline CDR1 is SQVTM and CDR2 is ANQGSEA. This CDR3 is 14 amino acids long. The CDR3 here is CSVASGGPTGELFF. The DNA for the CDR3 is TGCAGCGTTGCGAGCGGGGGGCCAACCGGGGAGCTGTTTTTT.

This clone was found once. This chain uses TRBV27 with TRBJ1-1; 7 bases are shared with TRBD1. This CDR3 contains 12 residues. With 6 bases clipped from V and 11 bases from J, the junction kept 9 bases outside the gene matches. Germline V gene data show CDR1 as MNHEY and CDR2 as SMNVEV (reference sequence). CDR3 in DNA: TGTGCCAGCAGGCAGGGGGGGACCAGTGCTTTCTTT. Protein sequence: CASRQGGTSAFF.

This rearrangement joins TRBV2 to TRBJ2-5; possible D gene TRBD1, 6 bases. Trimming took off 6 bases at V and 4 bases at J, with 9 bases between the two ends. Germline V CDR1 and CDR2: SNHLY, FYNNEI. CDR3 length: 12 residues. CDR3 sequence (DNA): TGTGCCAGCAGGGACAGAGGAGAGACCCAGTACTTC. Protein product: CASRDRGETQYF.

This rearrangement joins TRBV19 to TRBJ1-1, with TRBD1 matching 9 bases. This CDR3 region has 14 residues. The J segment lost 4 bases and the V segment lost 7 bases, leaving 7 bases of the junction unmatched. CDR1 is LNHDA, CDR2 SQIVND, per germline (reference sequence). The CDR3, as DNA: TGTGCCAGTACCATGACAGGGGGTTTCACTGAAGCTTTCTTT. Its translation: CASTMTGGFTEAFF.

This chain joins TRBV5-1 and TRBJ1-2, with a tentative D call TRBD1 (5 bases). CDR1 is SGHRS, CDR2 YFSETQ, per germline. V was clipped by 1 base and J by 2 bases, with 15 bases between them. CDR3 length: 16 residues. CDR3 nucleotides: TGCGCCAGCAGCTTGATCACGGCAGGGCGGAACTATGGCTACACCTTC. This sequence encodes CASSLITAGRNYGYTF.

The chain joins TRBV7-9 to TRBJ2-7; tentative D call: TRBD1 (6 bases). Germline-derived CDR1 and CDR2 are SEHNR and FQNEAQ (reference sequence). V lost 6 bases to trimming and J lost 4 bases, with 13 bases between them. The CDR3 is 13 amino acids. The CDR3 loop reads CASRWDQGYEQYF. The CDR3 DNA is TGTGCCAGCAGATGGGATCAGGGGTACGAGCAGTACTTC.

CDR3 sequence reads: CASGLAGAMSTDTQYF. CDR3 bases: TGTGCCAGCGGGTTGGCAGGAGCCATGAGCACAGATACGCAGTATTTT. The gene calls are TRBV2 and TRBJ2-3; no reliable D call. This CDR3 spans 16 amino acids. The V gene's germline CDR1 is SNHLY and CDR2 FYNNEI. V gave up 8 bases and J gave up 0 bases, with 18 bases separating them.

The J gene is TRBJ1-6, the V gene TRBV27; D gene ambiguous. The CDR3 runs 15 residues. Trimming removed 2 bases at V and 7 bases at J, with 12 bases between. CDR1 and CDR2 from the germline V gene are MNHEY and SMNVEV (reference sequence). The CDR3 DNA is TGTGCCAGCAGTTTAACGGGGTCGGGCAATTCACCCCTCCACTTT. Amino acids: CASSLTGSGNSPLHF.

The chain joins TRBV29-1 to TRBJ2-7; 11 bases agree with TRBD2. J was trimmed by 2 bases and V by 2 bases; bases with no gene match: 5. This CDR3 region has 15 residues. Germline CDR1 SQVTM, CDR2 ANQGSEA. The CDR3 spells CSVEWVTSGAYEQYF. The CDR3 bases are TGCAGCGTTGAATGGGTGACTAGCGGGGCCTACGAGCAGTACTTC.

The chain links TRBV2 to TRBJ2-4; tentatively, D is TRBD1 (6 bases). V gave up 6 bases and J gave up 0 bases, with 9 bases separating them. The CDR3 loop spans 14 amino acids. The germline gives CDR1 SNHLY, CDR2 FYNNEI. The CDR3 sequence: CASRDRPAKNIQYF. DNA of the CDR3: TGTGCCAGCAGGGACAGACCAGCCAAAAACATTCAGTACTTC. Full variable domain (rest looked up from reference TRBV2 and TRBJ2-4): EPEVTQTPSHQVTQMGQEVILRCVPISNHLYFYWYRQILGQKVEFLVSFYNNEISEKSEIFDDQFSVERPDGSNFTLKIRSTKLEDSAMYFCASRDRPAKNIQYFGAGTRLSVL.

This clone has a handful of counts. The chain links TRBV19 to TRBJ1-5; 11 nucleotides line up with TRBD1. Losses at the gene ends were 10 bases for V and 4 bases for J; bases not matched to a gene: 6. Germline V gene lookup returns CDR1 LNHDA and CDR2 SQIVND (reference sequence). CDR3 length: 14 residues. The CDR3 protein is CATKDRGPNQPQHF. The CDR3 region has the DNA TGTGCCACCAAGGACAGGGGGCCAAATCAGCCCCAGCATTTT. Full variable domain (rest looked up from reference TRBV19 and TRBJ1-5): DGGITQSPKYLFRKEGQNVTLSCEQNLNHDAMYWYRQDPGQGLRLIYYSQIVNDFQKGDIAEGYSVSREKKESFPLTVTSAQKNPTAFYLCATKDRGPNQPQHFGDGTRLSIL.

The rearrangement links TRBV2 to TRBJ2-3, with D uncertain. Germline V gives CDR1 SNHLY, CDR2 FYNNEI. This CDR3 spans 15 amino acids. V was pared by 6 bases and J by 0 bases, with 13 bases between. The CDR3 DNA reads TGTGCCAGCAGGGAGACGTTGGCTAGCACAGATACGCAGTATTTT. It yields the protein CASRETLASTDTQYF. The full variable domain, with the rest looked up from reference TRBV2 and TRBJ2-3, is EPEVTQTPSHQVTQMGQEVILRCVPISNHLYFYWYRQILGQKVEFLVSFYNNEISEKSEIFDDQFSVERPDGSNFTLKIRSTKLEDSAMYFCASRETLASTDTQYFGPGTRLTVL.